This TCR beta chain originates from a study of blood T cell repertoires in COVID-19. Enrolment of Seattle patients took place during active infection, and they were followed longitudinally. Produced via immunoSEQ multiplex PCR; TCRdb's table is partial and in-frame only. Of under 200,000 clones in the sample, approximately 85% were seen once. The germline V gene encodes CDR1 MNHEY and CDR2 SMNVEV (reference sequence). CDR3 length: 15 residues. V was clipped by 6 bases and J by 4 bases, with 19 bases between them. The sequence came from a woman in her sixties with COVID-19, enrolled during active disease. V and J are TRBV27 and TRBJ2-7, with D possibly TRBD2 on 6 matching bases. Sample: peripheral blood. The CDR3 region has the DNA TGTGCCAGCAGGTATACTATGGCGGGACCATACGAGCAGTACTTC. Amino acid sequence: CASRYTMAGPYEQYF.